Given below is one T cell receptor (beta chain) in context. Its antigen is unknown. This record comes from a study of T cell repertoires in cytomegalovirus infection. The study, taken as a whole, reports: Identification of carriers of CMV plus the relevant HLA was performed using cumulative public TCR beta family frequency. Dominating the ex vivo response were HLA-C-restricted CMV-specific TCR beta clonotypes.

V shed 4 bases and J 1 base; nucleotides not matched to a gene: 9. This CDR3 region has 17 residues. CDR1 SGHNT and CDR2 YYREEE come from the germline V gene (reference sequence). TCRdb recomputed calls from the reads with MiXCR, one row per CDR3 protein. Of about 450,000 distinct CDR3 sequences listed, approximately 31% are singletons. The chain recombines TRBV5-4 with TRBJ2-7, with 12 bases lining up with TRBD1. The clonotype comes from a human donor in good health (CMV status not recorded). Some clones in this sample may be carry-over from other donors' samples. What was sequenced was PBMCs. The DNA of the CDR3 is TGTGCCAGCAGCGCGGGGACAGGGGGCAACCATTCCTACGAGCAGTACTTC. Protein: CASSAGTGGNHSYEQYF.